The sequence of this T cell receptor beta chain was determined in a study of glioma-infiltrating T cells. Study-level background: Before surgery, glioma patients received dexamethasone for at most six days. Blood libraries targeted about 4- to 11-fold coverage of 910,000 or so T cells. Whole-study results and caveats: Above-expected tissue-blood divergence occurred in all gliomas, most in low-grade ones.

With respect to this clonotype: What it binds is unknown.

Germline CDR1 and CDR2: LGHNA and YSLEER. V trimming: 0 bases; J trimming: 7 bases; junction bases outside the gene matches: 8. There are 16 residues in the CDR3. TCR alpha and beta CDR3 regions were amplified from RNA using iRepertoire nested multiplex PCR. For one-step reverse transcription and amplification, roughly 100-400 ng of tissue mRNA or PBMC total RNA was used. One entry per CDR3 protein results from TCRdb running MiXCR on the multiplex PCR reads. The profile shows 300,000 to 400,000 distinct CDR3 sequences, roughly two fifths of them singletons. The clonotype comes from a human donor with low-grade glioma or glioblastoma, undergoing nonglioma brain surgery, or in good health (not recorded which). V usage is TRBV4-3 and J usage is TRBJ2-7, with 11 bases that match TRBD2. Sequencing used glioma tissue, nonneoplastic brain tissue, or PBMCs (not recorded which). The CDR3 DNA sequence: TGCGCCAGCAGCCAAGAATGGACTAGCGGGTACAATGAGCAGTACTTC. It specifies CASSQEWTSGYNEQYF.